Below, one TCR beta chain is given with its context. This sample stems from a study of blood T cell repertoires in COVID-19. Whole-study context: Samples representing acute and convalescent COVID-19 were sourced from the United States, Italy and Spain. The cDNA or gDNA used as material had been derived from T cells, B-cell-depleted T cells, or PBMCs.

In the study's own analysis: It was from reference gene primer amplification that nucleated cell counts were estimated. Repertoires were generated with immunoSEQ multiplex PCR, while TCRdb's copy carries only in-frame clones and drops some. V, J and clone size are taken as reported in that table, and D and trimming were inferred from the DNA itself. The table records fewer than 110,000 clones, around 87% of them present only once. Germline V gives CDR1 GTSNPN, CDR2 SVGIG (reference sequence). V was cut by 2 bases and J by 5 bases, with 10 bases left in between. CDR3 length: 13 residues. Sequences were obtained from peripheral blood. This clonotype was sampled from a woman aged 25 to 39 with acute or convalescent COVID-19. The chain couples TRBV30 to TRBJ2-4; D gene unclear. CDR3 loop: CAWSPGLQNIQYF. The DNA for the CDR3 is TGTGCCTGGAGTCCTGGGCTGCAAAACATTCAGTACTTC. Full variable domain (remainder filled in from reference TRBV30 and TRBJ2-4): SQTIHQWPATLVQPVGSPLSLECTVEGTSNPNLYWYRQAAGRGLQLLFYSVGIGQISSEVPQNLSASRPQDRQFILSSKKLLLSDSGFYLCAWSPGLQNIQYFGAGTRLSVL.